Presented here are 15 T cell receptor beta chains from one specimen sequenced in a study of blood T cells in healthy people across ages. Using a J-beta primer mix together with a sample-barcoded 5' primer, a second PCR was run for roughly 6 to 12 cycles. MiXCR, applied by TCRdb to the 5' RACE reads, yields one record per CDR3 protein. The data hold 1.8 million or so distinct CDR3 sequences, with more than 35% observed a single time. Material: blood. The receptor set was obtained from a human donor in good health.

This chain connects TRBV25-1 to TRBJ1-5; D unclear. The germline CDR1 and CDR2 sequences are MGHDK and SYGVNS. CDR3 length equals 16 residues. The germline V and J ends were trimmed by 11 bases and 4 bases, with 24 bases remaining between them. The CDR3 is CARPSSRPVLNQPQHF. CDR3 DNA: TGTGCCCGTCCCTCGAGCCGACCAGTTCTTAATCAGCCCCAGCATTTT.

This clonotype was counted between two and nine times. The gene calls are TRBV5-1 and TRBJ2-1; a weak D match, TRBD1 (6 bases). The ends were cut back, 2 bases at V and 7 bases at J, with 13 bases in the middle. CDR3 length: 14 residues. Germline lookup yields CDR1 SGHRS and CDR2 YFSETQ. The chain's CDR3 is CASSFLDSLNEQFF. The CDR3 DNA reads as TGCGCCAGCAGCTTCCTGGACAGTCTGAATGAGCAGTTCTTC.

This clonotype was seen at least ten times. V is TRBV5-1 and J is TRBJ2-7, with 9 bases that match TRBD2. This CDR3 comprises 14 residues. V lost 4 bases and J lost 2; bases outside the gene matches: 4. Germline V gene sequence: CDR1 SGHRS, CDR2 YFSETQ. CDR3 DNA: TGCGCCAGCAGCCCCGGACTAGCGACCTACGAGCAGTACTTC. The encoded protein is CASSPGLATYEQYF. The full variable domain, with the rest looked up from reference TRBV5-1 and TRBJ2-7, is KAGVTQTPRYLIKTRGQQVTLSCSPISGHRSVSWYQQTPGQGLQFLFEYFSETQRNKGNFPGRFSGRQFSNSRSEMNVSTLELGDSALYLCASSPGLATYEQYFGPGTRLTVT.

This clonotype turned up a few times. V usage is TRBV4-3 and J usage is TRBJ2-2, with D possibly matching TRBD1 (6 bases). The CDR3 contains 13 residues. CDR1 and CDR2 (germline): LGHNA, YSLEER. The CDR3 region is CATGRRLSGELFF. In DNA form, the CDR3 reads TGCGCGACAGGACGCCGCCTGTCCGGGGAGCTGTTTTTT.

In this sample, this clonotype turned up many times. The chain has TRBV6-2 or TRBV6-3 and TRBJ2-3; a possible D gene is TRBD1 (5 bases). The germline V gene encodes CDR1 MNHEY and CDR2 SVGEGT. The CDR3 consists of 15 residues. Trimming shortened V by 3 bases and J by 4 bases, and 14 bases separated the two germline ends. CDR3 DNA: TGTGCCAGCAGTTATGGCCAGGGCGAAGCAGATACGCAGTATTTT. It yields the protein CASSYGQGEADTQYF.

The CDR3 loop is CASSQPRGGYSPLHF. In DNA, the CDR3 is TGCGCCAGCAGCCAACCCAGGGGAGGGTATTCACCCCTCCACTTT. The genes are TRBV4-1 and TRBJ1-6, with D possibly matching TRBD1 (6 bases). The CDR3 spans 15 residues. Trimming took 2 bases from V and 8 from J, leaving 13 bases between them. Per the germline V gene, CDR1 is MGHRA and CDR2 is YSYEKL.

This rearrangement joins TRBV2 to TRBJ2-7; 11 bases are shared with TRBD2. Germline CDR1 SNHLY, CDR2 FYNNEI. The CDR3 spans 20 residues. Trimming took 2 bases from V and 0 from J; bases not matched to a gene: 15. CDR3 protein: CASSEIGRGLAGGSSYEQYF. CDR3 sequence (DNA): TGTGCCAGCAGTGAAATTGGCCGGGGGCTAGCGGGGGGAAGCTCCTACGAGCAGTACTTC.

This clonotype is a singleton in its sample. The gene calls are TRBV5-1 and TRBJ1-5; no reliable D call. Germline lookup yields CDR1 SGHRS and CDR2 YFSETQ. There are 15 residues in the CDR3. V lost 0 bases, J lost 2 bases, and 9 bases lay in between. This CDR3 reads CASSLAGNGNQPQHF. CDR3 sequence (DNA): TGCGCCAGCAGCTTGGCAGGCAATGGCAATCAGCCCCAGCATTTT.

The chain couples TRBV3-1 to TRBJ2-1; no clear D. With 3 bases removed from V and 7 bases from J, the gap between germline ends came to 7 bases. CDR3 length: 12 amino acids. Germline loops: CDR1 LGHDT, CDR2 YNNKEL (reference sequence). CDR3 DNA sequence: TGTGCCAGCAGCCACATTCTAAATGAGCAGTTCTTC. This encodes CASSHILNEQFF.

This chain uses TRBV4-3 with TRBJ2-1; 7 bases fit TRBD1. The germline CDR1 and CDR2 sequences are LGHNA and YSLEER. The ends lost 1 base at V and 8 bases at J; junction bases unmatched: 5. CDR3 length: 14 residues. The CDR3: CASSQARGLDEQFF. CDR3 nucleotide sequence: TGCGCCAGCAGCCAAGCTAGGGGGCTGGATGAGCAGTTCTTC.

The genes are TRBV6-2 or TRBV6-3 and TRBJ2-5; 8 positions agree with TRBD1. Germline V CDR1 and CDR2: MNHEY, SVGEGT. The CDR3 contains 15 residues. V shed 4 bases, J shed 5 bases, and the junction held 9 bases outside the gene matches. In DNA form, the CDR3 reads TGTGCCAGCAGTTGCTACCAGGGGGCGGTGGAGACCCAGTACTTC. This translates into CASSCYQGAVETQYF.

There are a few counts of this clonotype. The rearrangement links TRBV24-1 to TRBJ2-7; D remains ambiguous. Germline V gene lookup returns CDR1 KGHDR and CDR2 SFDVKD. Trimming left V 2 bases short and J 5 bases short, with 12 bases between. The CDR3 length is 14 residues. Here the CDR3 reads CATSDSKSPHEQYF. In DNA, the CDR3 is TGTGCCACCAGTGATTCGAAAAGCCCCCACGAGCAGTACTTC.

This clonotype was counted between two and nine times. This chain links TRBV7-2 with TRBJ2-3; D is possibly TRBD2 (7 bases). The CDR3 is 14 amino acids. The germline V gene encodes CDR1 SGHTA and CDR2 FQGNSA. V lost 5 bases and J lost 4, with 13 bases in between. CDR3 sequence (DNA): TGTGCCAGCAGCCTGCGGCGGGGGCCAGATACGCAGTATTTT. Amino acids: CASSLRRGPDTQYF.

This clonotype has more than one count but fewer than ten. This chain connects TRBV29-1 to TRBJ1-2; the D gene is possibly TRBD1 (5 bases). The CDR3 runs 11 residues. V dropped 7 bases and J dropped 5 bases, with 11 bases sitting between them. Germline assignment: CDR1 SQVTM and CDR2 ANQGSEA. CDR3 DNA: TGCAGCGGGGGGACTCTTTATGGCTACACCTTC. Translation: CSGGTLYGYTF.

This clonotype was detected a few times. This CDR3 is CASSRGSGGSYEQYF. The CDR3 bases are TGTGCCAGCAGCCGAGGGAGCGGGGGGTCATACGAGCAGTACTTC. The chain recombines TRBV7-6 with TRBJ2-4; TRBD2 agrees at 9 bases. The J call may be wrong; the DNA end is better matched by TRBJ2-7. Germline CDR1 is SGHVS and CDR2 is FNYEAQ. The CDR3 loop spans 15 amino acids.